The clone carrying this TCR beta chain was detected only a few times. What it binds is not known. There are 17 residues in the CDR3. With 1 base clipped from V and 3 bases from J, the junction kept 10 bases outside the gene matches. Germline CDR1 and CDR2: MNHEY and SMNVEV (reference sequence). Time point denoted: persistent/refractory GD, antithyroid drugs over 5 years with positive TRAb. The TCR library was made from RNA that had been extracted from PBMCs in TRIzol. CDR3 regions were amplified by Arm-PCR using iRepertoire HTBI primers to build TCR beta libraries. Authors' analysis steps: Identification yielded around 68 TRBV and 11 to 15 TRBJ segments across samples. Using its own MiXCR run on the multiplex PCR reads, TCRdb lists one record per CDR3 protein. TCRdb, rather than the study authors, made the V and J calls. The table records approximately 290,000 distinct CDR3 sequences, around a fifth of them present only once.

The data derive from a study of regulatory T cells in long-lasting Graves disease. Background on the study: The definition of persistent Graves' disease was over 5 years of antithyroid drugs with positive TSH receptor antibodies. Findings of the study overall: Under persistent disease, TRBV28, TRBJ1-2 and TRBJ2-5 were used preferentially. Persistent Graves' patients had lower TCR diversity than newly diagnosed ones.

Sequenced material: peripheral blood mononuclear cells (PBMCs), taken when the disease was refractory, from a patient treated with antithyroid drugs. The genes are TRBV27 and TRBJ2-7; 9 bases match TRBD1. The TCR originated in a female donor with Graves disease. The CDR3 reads CASSLFYLGQGDYEQYF. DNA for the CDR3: TGTGCCAGCAGTTTATTTTATTTGGGACAGGGTGACTACGAGCAGTACTTC.